The 29 T cell receptor beta chains reported below all come from one sample, sequenced in a study of response to subunit inactivated influenza vaccine. TCRdb re-called the RT-PCR reads with MiXCR, one entry per CDR3 protein. The table includes 530,000 or so distinct CDR3 sequences, over 25% detected once. Sequencing was performed on CD4+ T cells sorted from PBMCs, taken 5 days after vaccination. These receptor sequences come from a man in his fifties or sixties who received an inactivated influenza vaccine.

This clonotype has ten or more counts. The chain employs TRBV11-2 and TRBJ2-7; 10 bases are shared with TRBD2. The CDR3 loop spans 15 amino acids. The germline V gene has CDR1 SGHAT and CDR2 FQNNGV. V was pared by 5 bases and J by 3 bases, with 7 bases of the junction left unmatched. For the CDR3, the DNA is TGTGCCAGCAGCCCCACTAGCGGGGTTCGCTACGAGCAGTACTTC. As protein: CASSPTSGVRYEQYF.

This clonotype has only a few counts. Here the CDR3 DNA reads TGTGCCAGCAGCGCAGCCTCCTCGACAGGGCGCAATGAGCAGTTCTTC. Translation gives CASSAASSTGRNEQFF. J is TRBJ2-1 and V is TRBV7-2, with 7 positions matching TRBD1. J was trimmed by 6 bases and V by 5 bases; bases with no gene match: 13. CDR1 SGHTA and CDR2 FQGNSA come from the germline V gene. The CDR3 totals 16 residues.

The V and J genes are TRBV7-2 and TRBJ1-6; a weak D match, TRBD1 (6 bases). The CDR3 sequence is 16 residues long. Germline V gene sequence: CDR1 SGHTA, CDR2 FQGNSA. The V gene lost 4 bases and the J gene lost 9 bases, with 19 bases spanning the gap. CDR3 sequence reads: CASSSAGGSGCSPLHF. The CDR3 nucleotides are TGTGCCAGCAGCTCGGCCGGGGGCTCAGGGTGTTCACCCCTCCACTTT.

The rearrangement joins TRBV9 to TRBJ2-1, with D hard to call. CDR1 SGDLS and CDR2 YYNGEE come from the germline V gene. V dropped 0 bases and J dropped 0 bases, with 10 bases sitting between them. This CDR3 spans 16 amino acids. The DNA of the CDR3 is TGTGCCAGCAGCGTAGGTCTCGGCCGCTCCTACAATGAGCAGTTCTTC. It codes for CASSVGLGRSYNEQFF.

This clonotype was observed a handful of times. The genes are TRBV6-2 or TRBV6-3 and TRBJ2-3; 13 bases line up with TRBD2. J gave up 4 bases and V 6 bases, and 4 bases lay outside the gene matches. Germline CDR1 is MNHEY and CDR2 is SVGEGT. The CDR3 is 15 amino acids. The DNA for the CDR3 is TGTGCCAGCAGGACTAGCGGGAGGTTCTCAGATACGCAGTATTTT. This translates into CASRTSGRFSDTQYF.

The V gene is TRBV5-1, the J gene TRBJ2-5; maybe TRBD2 (6 bases). V shed 4 bases and J shed 5 bases, with 21 bases lying between them. Per the germline V gene, CDR1 is SGHRS and CDR2 is YFSETQ. The CDR3 contains 16 residues. CDR3 region: CASSHGRGIADETQYF. CDR3 DNA: TGCGCCAGCAGCCATGGACGCGGGATTGCAGATGAGACCCAGTACTTC.

The genes are TRBV3-1 and TRBJ2-5; no clear D. V shed 4 bases and J shed 5 bases, with 17 bases lying between them. The CDR3 contains 15 residues. CDR1 is LGHDT, CDR2 YNNKEL, per germline (reference sequence). CDR3 residues: CASSPELRIGETQYF. Here the CDR3 DNA reads TGTGCCAGCAGCCCCGAGCTCCGGATCGGTGAGACCCAGTACTTC.

The sample holds many counts of this clonotype. CDR3 in DNA: TGCGCCAGCAGCCAATTCCACCTCCGTCGGGGCCCTGAAGCTTTCTTT. This encodes CASSQFHLRRGPEAFF. The rearrangement joins TRBV4-1 to TRBJ1-1; D might be TRBD1 (5 bases). V was clipped by 2 bases and J by 6 bases, with 19 bases between them. The CDR3 consists of 16 residues. CDR1 is MGHRA, CDR2 YSYEKL, per germline.

The genes are TRBV6-1 and TRBJ2-5; tentative D call: TRBD1 (5 bases). Germline values: CDR1 MNHNS, CDR2 SASEGT. V was pared by 5 bases and J by 0 bases, with 16 bases between. This CDR3 region has 16 residues. The CDR3 nucleotides are TGTGCCAGCAGTCCCTCACCGAAGACAGACCAAGAGACCCAGTACTTC. Residues: CASSPSPKTDQETQYF.

The J gene is TRBJ2-1, the V gene TRBV12-3 or TRBV12-4; 9 bases are a match to TRBD2. CDR3 length: 16 amino acids. The ends lost 7 bases at V and 0 bases at J; junction bases unmatched: 7. This CDR3 reads CASTPRSGSSYNEQFF. The CDR3 nucleotides are TGTGCCAGCACCCCCCGTAGCGGGAGCTCCTACAATGAGCAGTTCTTC.

This chain links TRBV4-2 with TRBJ2-7; either TRBD1 or TRBD2 may supply D (5 bases each). Trimming stripped 0 bases from V and 3 bases from J, with 12 bases between. This CDR3 is 15 amino acids long. In germline, CDR1 is LGHNA, CDR2 YNFKEQ. This CDR3 reads CASSQDEGSFYEQYF. The CDR3 region has the DNA TGTGCCAGCAGCCAAGACGAGGGGTCTTTCTACGAGCAGTACTTC.

This clonotype was found a few times. The CDR3 region is CASSYSIRDSLNHEQYF. CDR3 DNA: TGTGCCAGCAGTTACTCGATCAGGGACAGTTTGAACCACGAGCAGTACTTC. The chain links TRBV6-2 or TRBV6-3 to TRBJ2-7; 7 bases agree with TRBD1. The V gene end was trimmed by 0 bases and the J gene end by 5 bases; junction bases not matched to a gene: 13. The CDR3 has 17 amino acids. Germline CDR1 MNHEY, CDR2 SVGEGT.

V gene TRBV3-1 combines with J gene TRBJ2-1; D uncertain. Looked up from germline, CDR1 is LGHDT and CDR2 is YNNKEL (reference sequence). The CDR3 contains 14 residues. The V gene lost 1 base and the J gene lost 6 bases, with 10 bases spanning the gap. The CDR3 DNA follows: TGTGCCAGCAGCCAAGTCCGCGGTCGCAATGAGCAGTTCTTC. The encoded protein is CASSQVRGRNEQFF.

The rearrangement joins TRBV4-2 to TRBJ2-5, with D perhaps TRBD2 (5 bases). The CDR3 contains 13 residues. V gave up 4 bases and J gave up 6 bases, with 12 bases separating them. The germline CDR1 and CDR2 sequences are LGHNA and YNFKEQ. The CDR3 DNA is TGTGCCAGCAGCCCGCGAGGGATGAAGACCCAGTACTTC. As protein: CASSPRGMKTQYF.

This clonotype was counted only a few times. This chain links TRBV15 with TRBJ2-7; D is unclear. Trimming removed 0 bases at V and 8 bases at J, with 5 bases between. The germline V gene encodes CDR1 LNHNV and CDR2 YYDKDF (reference sequence). The CDR3 has 11 amino acids. The CDR3 DNA reads TGTGCCACCAGCAGAGATCGGAAGCAGTACTTC. It codes for CATSRDRKQYF.

The V call is TRBV12-3 or TRBV12-4, the J call TRBJ2-2, with 12 bases fitting TRBD1. The junction had 14 bases not matched to a gene; V was cut back by 5 bases and J by 4 bases. The CDR3 extends over 19 amino acids. The CDR3 DNA reads TGTGCCAGCAGTATTACCGGGACAGGGGGCCCCCCGGGCACCGGGGAGCTGTTTTTT. It is translated as CASSITGTGGPPGTGELFF.

The V call is TRBV21-1, the J call TRBJ2-1; the table's D call, TRBD2, has no DNA check behind it. TRBV21-1 is deemed a pseudogene. The CDR3 is 16 amino acids. DNA of the CDR3: TGTGCCAGCAGCCGCTGGAGGACTGGTATCTACAATGAGCAGTTCTTC. It specifies CASSRWRTGIYNEQFF.

In this sample, this clonotype turned up a few times. The V gene is TRBV5-1, the J gene TRBJ2-1; D is possibly TRBD2 (6 bases). The CDR3 is 14 residues long. The V end was cut by 0 bases, the J end by 7 bases, with 11 bases between. Germline V gives CDR1 SGHRS, CDR2 YFSETQ. CDR3 DNA: TGCGCCAGCAGCTTGGGGCCCGGAGGGAATGAGCAGTTCTTC. Encoded protein: CASSLGPGGNEQFF. Filled out from reference TRBV5-1 and TRBJ2-1, the complete variable domain reads KAGVTQTPRYLIKTRGQQVTLSCSPISGHRSVSWYQQTPGQGLQFLFEYFSETQRNKGNFPGRFSGRQFSNSRSEMNVSTLELGDSALYLCASSLGPGGNEQFFGPGTRLTVL.

The chain combines TRBV15 with TRBJ2-7; no definite D call. The germline V gene encodes CDR1 LNHNV and CDR2 YYDKDF (reference sequence). V was clipped by 2 bases and J by 0 bases, with 14 bases between them. The CDR3 consists of 16 residues. The CDR3 nucleotides read TGTGCCACCAGCAGAAGAGGCGGTAGGAGCTCCTACGAGCAGTACTTC. The encoded protein is CATSRRGGRSSYEQYF. Using reference TRBV15 and TRBJ2-7 for the parts outside the CDR3, the full variable domain is DAMVIQNPRYQVTQFGKPVTLSCSQTLNHNVMYWYQQKSSQAPKLLFHYYDKDFNNEADTPDNFQSRRPNTSFCFLDIRSPGLGDTAMYLCATSRRGGRSSYEQYFGPGTRLTVT.

J is TRBJ2-3 and V is TRBV5-4, with TRBD2 matching over 9 bases. Per the germline V gene, CDR1 is SGHNT and CDR2 is YYREEE (reference sequence). The CDR3 is 15 amino acids. J was trimmed by 2 bases and V by 5 bases; bases with no gene match: 6. As DNA, the CDR3 is TGTGCCAGCAGGGAAGCGGGGGGAATCACAGATACGCAGTATTTT. Its translation is CASREAGGITDTQYF.

The gene calls are TRBV5-1 and TRBJ2-5; 9 bases match TRBD1. The CDR3 is 15 residues long. V was clipped by 5 bases and J by 1 base; unmatched bases: 6. Germline V gene data show CDR1 as SGHRS and CDR2 as YFSETQ. This chain's CDR3 is CASSTGGAGQETQYF. In DNA form, the CDR3 reads TGCGCCAGCAGTACAGGGGGCGCCGGCCAAGAGACCCAGTACTTC.

This clonotype came up many times. The V call is TRBV12-3 or TRBV12-4, the J call TRBJ1-2; 10 bases are shared with TRBD1. V lost 7 bases, J lost 2 bases, and 7 bases stayed unmatched. This CDR3 is 15 amino acids long. The CDR3 protein is CASTYRDRGNYGYTF. CDR3 DNA: TGTGCCAGCACATACCGGGACAGGGGCAACTATGGCTACACCTTC.

This clonotype was detected only a few times. V gene TRBV5-1 combines with J gene TRBJ2-1, with D perhaps matching TRBD1 (6 bases). This CDR3 contains 15 residues. Germline CDR1 is SGHRS and CDR2 is YFSETQ. V shed 2 bases and J shed 2 bases, with 11 bases lying between them. CDR3 nucleotides: TGCGCCAGCAGCTTTTCAACAGGGACCTACAATGAGCAGTTCTTC. This encodes CASSFSTGTYNEQFF.

The V and J genes are TRBV4-2 and TRBJ2-1; 8 bases are shared with TRBD2. V lost 0 bases to trimming and J lost 6 bases; unmatched junction nucleotides: 4. From germline, CDR1 is LGHNA and CDR2 YNFKEQ. The CDR3 spans 15 residues. In DNA, the CDR3 is TGTGCCAGCAGCCAAGAACAACTAGCGGCCAATGAGCAGTTCTTC. Its protein product is CASSQEQLAANEQFF.

V and J are TRBV29-1 and TRBJ2-7, with TRBD2 matching 14 bases. The germline gives CDR1 SQVTM, CDR2 ANQGSEA. With 6 bases clipped from V and 3 bases from J, the junction kept 7 bases outside the gene matches. CDR3 length: 15 amino acids. The CDR3 DNA sequence: TGCAGCGTCGGAGGACTAGCGGGAGGAGGCTACGAGCAGTACTTC. It codes for CSVGGLAGGGYEQYF.

This clonotype has only a few counts. The CDR3, as DNA: TGTGCCAGCAGTATTGGGTCTAACTACGAGCAGTACTTC. This translates into CASSIGSNYEQYF. The chain carries TRBV28 and TRBJ2-7; D is unclear. This CDR3 spans 13 amino acids. Trimming stripped 5 bases from V and 3 bases from J, with 11 bases between. CDR1 is MDHEN, CDR2 SYDVKM, per germline.

The rearrangement joins TRBV7-7 to TRBJ2-5; TRBD1 or TRBD2 may be the D gene (7 bases each). Germline V gene data show CDR1 as SSHAT and CDR2 as FNYEAQ (reference sequence). The CDR3 runs to 15 residues. V shed 1 base and J shed 9 bases, with 18 bases lying between them. The CDR3 loop is CASSLGQGPAGAQYF. The CDR3 nucleotides read TGTGCCAGCAGCTTAGGACAGGGCCCCGCGGGGGCCCAGTACTTC.

The chain combines TRBV29-1 with TRBJ1-6; D is uncertain. V was trimmed by 4 bases and J by 3 bases, leaving 13 bases between them. Germline V CDR1 and CDR2: SQVTM, ANQGSEA. This CDR3 contains 15 residues. The CDR3 DNA follows: TGCAGCGTTGGGCTCGAGAACCTCTATAATTCACCCCTCCACTTT. Amino acids: CSVGLENLYNSPLHF.

V is TRBV20-1 and J is TRBJ2-6; TRBD1 aligns across 7 bases. V gave up 0 bases and J gave up 4 bases; unmatched junction bases: 9. CDR1 DFQATT and CDR2 SNEGSKA come from the germline V gene (reference sequence). This CDR3 region has 17 residues. CDR3 sequence reads: CSARDRSRGQGANVLTF. CDR3 bases: TGCAGTGCTAGAGATCGGTCGAGGGGGCAGGGGGCCAACGTCCTGACTTTC.